A single TCR beta chain is shown here with its context. What it binds is not known. This specimen comes from a study of EBV T-cell therapy then PD-1 blockade in nasopharyngeal carcinoma. The CDR3 totals 16 residues. Germline CDR1 is SNHLY and CDR2 is FYNNEI. V lost 0 bases and J lost 5, with 17 bases in between. Treatment described: AdE1-LMPpoly-expanded autologous EBV-specific T-cell therapy followed by anti-PD-1 nivolumab. Only in-frame clones appear in the TCRdb table, and some are missing; sequencing was by immunoSEQ multiplex PCR. The repertoire holds about 19,000 clones, with 80% to 85% as singletons.

This chain joins TRBV2 and TRBJ2-7; perhaps TRBD1 as D (5 bases). The input for sequencing was CD8+ T cells from blood, taken around day 34 from a patient whose treatment included autologous EBV-specific T cells and nivolumab. The sequence was collected from a man between 40 and 49 years old with nasopharyngeal carcinoma. The CDR3 sequence is CASSEAMQGSFHEQYF. In DNA, the CDR3 is TGTGCCAGCAGTGAAGCAATGCAGGGCTCGTTCCACGAGCAGTACTTC.